Each of the 32 T cell receptor beta chains below was sequenced from the same sample in a study of T cell responses to AZD1222 COVID-19 vaccine. TCRdb's table, derived via immunoSEQ multiplex PCR, lists solely in-frame clones and lacks some. The sample yields fewer than 200,000 clones, 88% seen once. The sample was peripheral blood, taken 28 days after the second AZD1222 dose. The receptors derive from an adult who received the AZD1222 COVID-19 vaccine.

J is TRBJ1-3 and V is TRBV9, with unresolved D. The germline V gene has CDR1 SGDLS and CDR2 YYNGEE. V was pared by 0 bases and J by 0 bases, with 10 bases between. There are 16 residues in the CDR3. CDR3 region: CASSVGPGLSGNTIYF. As DNA, the CDR3 is TGTGCCAGCAGCGTAGGTCCAGGCCTCTCTGGAAACACCATATATTTT.

The chain has TRBV7-2 and TRBJ2-7; D possibly matches TRBD1 or TRBD2 (5 bases each). This CDR3 contains 15 residues. The V and J ends lost 1 base and 0 bases respectively, with 10 bases between them. Germline assignment: CDR1 SGHTA and CDR2 FQGNSA. CDR3 amino acids: CASSLGGFSSYEQYF. In DNA, the CDR3 is TGTGCCAGCAGCTTAGGGGGGTTCAGCTCCTACGAGCAGTACTTC.

Of note for this clone: Sequence at one end of the junction differs from germline and may be a read error. The V gene is TRBV7-7, the J gene TRBJ2-1; tentatively, D is TRBD2 (6 bases). CDR3 length: 17 residues. Germline V gene sequence: CDR1 SSHAT, CDR2 FNYEAQ (reference sequence). CDR3 region: CASSLAEGLSRDNEQFF. The CDR3 DNA reads as TGTGCTAGCAGCTTAGCGGAGGGGCTCAGCCGAGACAATGAGCAGTTCTTC.

This sequence joins TRBV18 and TRBJ2-7; tentatively, D is TRBD1 (5 bases). Trimming took 2 bases from V and 1 from J, leaving 9 bases between them. Looked up from germline, CDR1 is KGHSH and CDR2 is LQKENI. CDR3 size: 14 residues. The CDR3 reads CASSPKDTSYEQYF. The CDR3 coding sequence is TGTGCCAGCTCACCAAAGGACACTTCCTACGAGCAGTACTTC.

The rearrangement joins TRBV5-8 to TRBJ2-7, with 7 bases lining up with TRBD1. CDR1 and CDR2 (germline): SGHTS, YDEGEE. This CDR3 comprises 16 residues. Trimming at V came to 0 bases and at J to 4 bases, leaving 10 bases not matched to a gene. As DNA, the CDR3 is TGTGCCAGCAGCTTGGCCCGTATGGGACAGCTATACGAGCAGTACTTC. Amino acids: CASSLARMGQLYEQYF.

The chain recombines TRBV19 with TRBJ2-2, with D uncertain. The V gene lost 5 bases and the J gene lost 0 bases, with 19 bases spanning the gap. This CDR3 has 18 amino acids. Per germline, CDR1 LNHDA and CDR2 SQIVND (reference sequence). The CDR3: CASSPARIGRTNTGELFF. The CDR3 coding sequence is TGTGCCAGTAGTCCTGCGCGGATTGGGCGGACGAACACCGGGGAGCTGTTTTTT. The full variable domain, with the rest looked up from reference TRBV19 and TRBJ2-2, is DGGITQSPKYLFRKEGQNVTLSCEQNLNHDAMYWYRQDPGQGLRLIYYSQIVNDFQKGDIAEGYSVSREKKESFPLTVTSAQKNPTAFYLCASSPARIGRTNTGELFFGEGSRLTVL.

The chain links TRBV20-1 to TRBJ2-7; 11 bases align to TRBD2. CDR3 length: 15 residues. V was clipped by 3 bases and J by 1 base; unmatched bases: 5. Germline values: CDR1 DFQATT, CDR2 SNEGSKA (reference sequence). CDR3 nucleotide sequence: TGCAGTGCTAGTGAAACTAGCGGGGGATCCTACGAGCAGTACTTC. It translates to CSASETSGGSYEQYF.

This clone has a handful of counts. The chain links TRBV27 to TRBJ1-2; D gene unclear. The CDR3 is 14 amino acids. The germline V gene encodes CDR1 MNHEY and CDR2 SMNVEV (reference sequence). V lost 2 bases to trimming and J lost 4 bases, with 11 bases between them. CDR3 amino acids: CASSLGPRSYGYTF. The CDR3 DNA sequence: TGTGCCAGCAGTTTAGGTCCCAGGTCCTATGGCTACACCTTC.

The J gene is TRBJ2-5, the V gene TRBV11-3; D not certain. The germline CDR1 and CDR2 sequences are SGHNT and YENEEA. CDR3 length: 14 amino acids. Trimming shortened V by 5 bases and J by 2 bases, and 12 bases separated the two germline ends. DNA of the CDR3: TGTGCCAGCAGCCCTGGGATTAGTCAAGAGACCCAGTACTTC. Amino acid sequence: CASSPGISQETQYF.

V gene TRBV11-3 combines with J gene TRBJ2-1, with D possibly matching TRBD2 (5 bases). The CDR3 length is 16 residues. Germline V gives CDR1 SGHNT, CDR2 YENEEA. With 7 bases removed from V and 5 bases from J, the gap between germline ends came to 21 bases. CDR3 coding DNA: TGTGCCAGCAAAGCTAGCTCCGCTAGTCAGCACAATGAGCAGTTCTTC. This codes for CASKASSASQHNEQFF.

V is TRBV28 and J is TRBJ2-7; 9 bases agree with TRBD1. CDR3 length equals 15 residues. Unmatched junction bases numbered 10, after V lost 6 bases and J lost 4 bases. CDR1 and CDR2 (germline): MDHEN, SYDVKM. The CDR3 DNA sequence: TGTGCCAGCAGCCCTCAGGACAGGGGAGGGTACGAGCAGTACTTC. Amino acid sequence: CASSPQDRGGYEQYF.

V usage is TRBV2 and J usage is TRBJ2-1, with 8 bases aligning to TRBD1. Trimming at V came to 3 bases and at J to 6 bases, leaving 4 bases not matched to a gene. The CDR3 spans 14 residues. Germline V gene lookup returns CDR1 SNHLY and CDR2 FYNNEI. The CDR3 loop reads CASSDGDRRNEQFF. The CDR3 nucleotides are TGTGCCAGCAGTGATGGGGACAGGCGCAATGAGCAGTTCTTC. Full variable domain (missing parts from reference TRBV2 and TRBJ2-1): EPEVTQTPSHQVTQMGQEVILRCVPISNHLYFYWYRQILGQKVEFLVSFYNNEISEKSEIFDDQFSVERPDGSNFTLKIRSTKLEDSAMYFCASSDGDRRNEQFFGPGTRLTVL.

The CDR3 region has the DNA TGTGCCAGCTCACCACCGAGTCAAGGGGGGATGGAAGCTTTCTTT. Protein sequence: CASSPPSQGGMEAFF. The chain recombines TRBV18 with TRBJ1-1; weak D call: TRBD1 (6 bases). The CDR3 is made up of 15 amino acids. V gave up 0 bases and J gave up 8 bases, with 16 bases separating them. The germline V gene encodes CDR1 KGHSH and CDR2 LQKENI. The full variable domain, with the rest looked up from reference TRBV18 and TRBJ1-1, is NAGVMQNPRHLVRRRGQEARLRCSPMKGHSHVYWYRQLPEEGLKFMVYLQKENIIDESGMPKERFSAEFPKEGPSILRIQQVVRGDSAAYFCASSPPSQGGMEAFFGQGTRLTVV.

The chain employs TRBV5-4 and TRBJ2-1; a possible D gene is TRBD2 (5 bases). CDR1 is SGHNT and CDR2 is YYREEE in the germline V gene (reference sequence). Trimming left V 2 bases short and J 3 bases short, with 15 bases between. The CDR3 loop spans 16 amino acids. The CDR3 DNA reads TGTGCCAGCAGCTTACCGGGAAAAGTCAGCTACAATGAGCAGTTCTTC. Translating it yields CASSLPGKVSYNEQFF.

J is TRBJ1-1 and V is TRBV12-3 or TRBV12-4; unclear D gene. Trimming removed 2 bases at V and 4 bases at J, with 8 bases between. This CDR3 has 13 amino acids. The CDR3 nucleotides read TGTGCCAGCAGTTTACAAGGGAGCACTGAAGCTTTCTTT. It specifies CASSLQGSTEAFF.

This clone was found a few times. This sequence joins TRBV29-1 and TRBJ1-2, with TRBD1 as a possible D gene (5 bases). The CDR3 contains 14 residues. V gave up 4 bases and J gave up 5 bases, with 17 bases separating them. Germline V gives CDR1 SQVTM, CDR2 ANQGSEA. CDR3 DNA sequence: TGCAGCGTTGTCTTAGGCAGGGAGATATATGGCTACACCTTC. Translating gives CSVVLGREIYGYTF. The full variable domain, rest sourced from reference TRBV29-1 and TRBJ1-2, is SAVISQKPSRDICQRGTSLTIQCQVDSQVTMMFWYRQQPGQSLTLIATANQGSEATYESGFVIDKFPISRPNLTFSTLTVSNMSPEDSSIYLCSVVLGREIYGYTFGSGTRLTVV.

The CDR3: CASVPGSLQDGYTF. In nucleotides, the CDR3 is TGTGCCAGCGTTCCGGGGAGCCTCCAGGATGGCTACACCTTC. The chain has TRBV5-6 and TRBJ1-2, with D unclear. Trimming took off 7 bases at V and 6 bases at J, with 19 bases between the two ends. The CDR3 sequence is 14 residues long. CDR1 SGHDT and CDR2 YYEEEE come from the germline V gene.

CDR3 amino acids: CATRLLQGNQPQHF. The CDR3 nucleotides read TGTGCCACCAGACTGCTACAGGGGAATCAGCCCCAGCATTTT. This chain connects TRBV27 to TRBJ1-5, with 7 bases identical to TRBD1. Looked up from germline, CDR1 is MNHEY and CDR2 is SMNVEV (reference sequence). V was pared by 10 bases and J by 4 bases, with 10 bases of the junction left unmatched. This CDR3 has 14 residues.

CDR3 DNA: TGTGCCAGCAGCCACTTCGAGCCGGGGACCTATGGCTACACCTTC. Protein: CASSHFEPGTYGYTF. The rearrangement links TRBV3-1 (or the pseudogene TRBV3-2) to TRBJ1-2, with D maybe TRBD1 (5 bases). V lost 3 bases and J lost 4, with 15 bases in between. Germline CDR1 is LGHDT and CDR2 is YNNKEL (reference sequence). The CDR3 loop spans 15 amino acids.

The rearrangement joins TRBV27 to TRBJ1-1, with a possible D match to TRBD1 (6 bases). Germline CDR1 reads MNHEY; CDR2 reads SMNVEV (reference sequence). Trimming took 5 bases from V and 4 from J, leaving 17 bases between them. This CDR3 has 15 amino acids. In DNA form, the CDR3 reads TGTGCCAGCAGTCCCCTACAGGGCTGGGGCACTGAAGCTTTCTTT. This encodes CASSPLQGWGTEAFF.

This chain uses TRBV18 with TRBJ2-3; D uncertain. Trimming cost V 6 bases and J 4 bases, with 8 bases left between them. This CDR3 is 12 amino acids long. In germline, CDR1 is KGHSH, CDR2 LQKENI. Here the CDR3 DNA reads TGTGCCAGCTCCATACGGGCAGATACGCAGTATTTT. Translated: CASSIRADTQYF.

The chain carries TRBV19 and TRBJ1-1; no reliable D call. From germline, CDR1 is LNHDA and CDR2 SQIVND (reference sequence). V lost 3 bases and J lost 6, with 8 bases in between. The CDR3 is 12 amino acids. The CDR3 spells CASSMWQAEAFF. CDR3 nucleotide sequence: TGTGCCAGTAGTATGTGGCAGGCTGAAGCTTTCTTT. Together with reference TRBV19 and TRBJ1-1, the CDR3 gives the full variable domain: DGGITQSPKYLFRKEGQNVTLSCEQNLNHDAMYWYRQDPGQGLRLIYYSQIVNDFQKGDIAEGYSVSREKKESFPLTVTSAQKNPTAFYLCASSMWQAEAFFGQGTRLTVV.

Worth noting for this clone: The CDR3 carries no conserved terminal phenylalanine or tryptophan, so it likely arises from a read error. J is TRBJ1-5 and V is TRBV7-8; D not certain. Germline CDR1 is SGHVS and CDR2 is FQNEAQ. This CDR3 comprises 16 residues. V lost 1 base, J lost 1 base, and 11 bases lay in between. The CDR3 DNA sequence: TGTGCCAGCAGCTTAGGGCACCCGGGGAGCAATCAGCCCCAGCATCTT. Encoded protein: CASSLGHPGSNQPQHL.

The V gene is TRBV7-6, the J gene TRBJ1-5; D is unclear. The V and J ends lost 2 bases and 4 bases respectively, with 9 bases between them. CDR1 SGHVS and CDR2 FNYEAQ come from the germline V gene. The CDR3 contains 14 residues. CDR3 sequence (DNA): TGTGCCAGCAGCTTAAAGCCAGAGAATCAGCCCCAGCATTTT. As protein: CASSLKPENQPQHF.

The chain links TRBV6-2 or TRBV6-3 to TRBJ2-7; D gene uncertain. Germline CDR1 and CDR2: MNHEY and SVGEGT. V was cut by 3 bases and J by 1 base, with 7 bases left in between. The CDR3 runs to 13 residues. The CDR3 sequence is CASSYSRSYEQYF. The CDR3 DNA is TGTGCCAGCAGTTATTCACGATCCTACGAGCAGTACTTC.

The chain has TRBV3-1 (or the pseudogene TRBV3-2) and TRBJ2-3; no firm D call. This CDR3 is built from 13 residues. Trimming took off 0 bases at V and 2 bases at J, with 3 bases between the two ends. Germline CDR1 reads LGHDT; CDR2 reads YNNKEL (reference sequence). CDR3 amino acids: CASSQDPTDTQYF. The CDR3 DNA is TGTGCCAGCAGCCAAGACCCCACAGATACGCAGTATTTT.

The rearrangement uses TRBV18 and TRBJ2-7; D assignment may be TRBD1 or TRBD2 (5 bases each). The ends were cut back, 5 bases at V and 3 bases at J, with 14 bases in the middle. Germline V gene lookup returns CDR1 KGHSH and CDR2 LQKENI. The CDR3 is made up of 14 amino acids. CDR3: CASSSIDSGYEQYF. The CDR3 bases are TGTGCCAGCTCATCCATCGACAGCGGCTACGAGCAGTACTTC.

J is TRBJ2-1 and V is TRBV18, with 7 bases that match TRBD2. The CDR3 is 16 residues long. J lost 14 bases, V lost 6 bases, and 22 bases had no gene match. Germline CDR1 and CDR2: KGHSH and LQKENI. CDR3 nucleotides: TGTGCCAGCTCTCCGAGGGATTCGGGACTATCGCCTAGGAAGTTCTTC. Protein: CASSPRDSGLSPRKFF.

The rearrangement joins TRBV5-6 to TRBJ2-7, with 9 bases aligning to TRBD1. V dropped 3 bases and J dropped 4; count of bases not matched to a gene: 5. The germline gives CDR1 SGHDT, CDR2 YYEEEE. This CDR3 region has 14 residues. CDR3 residues: CASSSRDRDYEQYF. The CDR3 DNA reads TGTGCCAGCAGCTCTCGGGACAGGGATTACGAGCAGTACTTC.

The rearrangement links TRBV4-3 to TRBJ1-1; D gene unclear. CDR3 length equals 14 residues. V lost 1 base to trimming and J lost 3 bases, with 9 bases between them. Germline V CDR1 and CDR2: LGHNA, YSLEER. In DNA form, the CDR3 reads TGCGCCAGCAGCCAAGTCGGAAGGGACACTGAAGCTTTCTTT. Encoded protein: CASSQVGRDTEAFF.

The chain links TRBV28 to TRBJ1-3; possible D gene TRBD1, 6 bases. CDR3 length equals 15 residues. Germline CDR1 reads MDHEN; CDR2 reads SYDVKM. Trimming pared 6 bases from V and 0 bases from J, leaving 12 bases between. CDR3 coding DNA: TGTGCCAGCAGCCCCCCGGGGGCCTCTGGAAACACCATATATTTT. Protein product: CASSPPGASGNTIYF.

This chain links TRBV3-1 (or the pseudogene TRBV3-2) with TRBJ2-7; D might be TRBD1 (6 bases). CDR1 and CDR2 (germline): LGHDT, YNNKEL (reference sequence). The CDR3 is 15 amino acids. Trimming shortened V by 4 bases and J by 5 bases, and 18 bases separated the two germline ends. CDR3 in DNA: TGTGCCAGCAGCCCGAAACAGGGAACTCGCCACGAGCAGTACTTC. Translated, it gives CASSPKQGTRHEQYF.